This T cell receptor beta chain was retrieved from a study of control samples from healthy donors and cancer patients. CDR1 and CDR2 from the germline V gene are SGHVS and FQNEAQ. CDR3 length: 12 amino acids. V was shortened by 0 bases and J by 3 bases, with 0 bases between the two germline ends. Some clones are missing from TCRdb's copy, which holds only in-frame ones; the method was immunoSEQ multiplex PCR. This table holds 150,000 to 200,000 clones, roughly 89% found once. This TCR was sampled from a woman aged 30 to 39 in good health. The sequencing input was blood. The V call is TRBV7-8, the J call TRBJ1-3; D is undetermined. CDR3 amino acids: CASSLAGNTIYF. The CDR3 DNA follows: TGTGCCAGCAGCTTAGCTGGAAACACCATATATTTT.